A single sample gave rise to the 9 T cell receptor beta chains below, sequenced in a study of T-cell reconstitution after alpha-beta-depleted transplantation in children. Unique molecular identifiers were used to barcode this TCRbeta library. TCRdb re-called the PCR reads with MiXCR, one entry per CDR3 protein. The data contain about 900,000 distinct CDR3 sequences, about 30% of them singletons. Here the sequenced sample was PBMCs, mostly from graft donor cells, taken 360 days after TCRalphabeta/CD19-depleted stem cell transplant. The receptors stem from a boy younger than two who had a stem cell transplant for SCID, so the T cells may come from the graft donor.

The gene calls are TRBV28 and TRBJ2-5; tentatively, D is TRBD2 (6 bases). Trimming cost V 6 bases and J 2 bases, with 10 bases left between them. Germline loops: CDR1 MDHEN, CDR2 SYDVKM. The CDR3 contains 13 residues. CDR3 sequence: CASRLAPQETQYF. CDR3 in DNA: TGTGCCAGCAGGCTAGCGCCTCAAGAGACCCAGTACTTC.

This clonotype was seen a handful of times. V and J are TRBV20-1 and TRBJ2-7; D possibly corresponds to TRBD2 (5 bases). Trimming took off 1 base at V and 2 bases at J, with 12 bases between the two ends. The CDR3 is 14 amino acids. Germline values: CDR1 DFQATT, CDR2 SNEGSKA (reference sequence). The CDR3 region is CSARGGQYPYEQYF. CDR3 in DNA: TGCAGTGCTAGAGGAGGGCAGTATCCCTACGAGCAGTACTTC.

This clonotype came up a few times. The V gene is TRBV24-1, the J gene TRBJ2-2; TRBD2 is a possible D gene (6 bases). The CDR3 length is 20 residues. Germline CDR1 reads KGHDR; CDR2 reads SFDVKD. Trimming took 5 bases from V and 0 from J, leaving 24 bases between them. The CDR3 nucleotides read TGTGCCACCAGTGCGTCGAGGAGGGGCCCTACCTTCGCGAACACCGGGGAGCTGTTTTTT. The encoded protein is CATSASRRGPTFANTGELFF.

The J gene is TRBJ2-1, the V gene TRBV9; 11 bases map to TRBD2. J lost 7 bases, V lost 0 bases, and 6 bases had no gene match. The CDR3 is 16 amino acids. From germline, CDR1 is SGDLS and CDR2 YYNGEE. CDR3 sequence reads: CASSVGSGGANNEQFF. The CDR3 DNA reads TGTGCCAGCAGCGTAGGTAGCGGGGGGGCGAATAATGAGCAGTTCTTC.

This chain joins TRBV14 and TRBJ2-1; 8 bases are a match to TRBD1. The CDR3 is 15 amino acids. V shed 2 bases, J shed 5 bases, and the junction held 5 bases outside the gene matches. Germline V gives CDR1 SGHDN, CDR2 FVKESK. The CDR3 region is CASSQLTGVNNEQFF. The CDR3 nucleotides are TGTGCCAGCAGCCAATTGACAGGGGTTAACAATGAGCAGTTCTTC.

The sample holds a few counts of this clonotype. The chain carries TRBV6-5 and TRBJ1-4; D is perhaps TRBD1 (6 bases). The germline gives CDR1 MNHEY, CDR2 SVGAGI. The V and J ends lost 4 bases and 7 bases respectively, with 13 bases between them. The CDR3 covers 14 residues. The CDR3 DNA reads TGTGCCAGCAGTTCCACAGGGATCGGTGAAAAACTGTTTTTT. It specifies CASSSTGIGEKLFF.

This clonotype was detected a few times. This chain uses TRBV7-3 with TRBJ2-2; 9 nucleotides line up with TRBD2. The length of the CDR3 is 15 residues. Trimming cost V 1 base and J 7 bases; bases outside gene matches: 4. Germline V gives CDR1 SGHTA, CDR2 FQGTGA. The CDR3 spells CASSLSGGAGGELFF. CDR3 sequence (DNA): TGTGCCAGCAGCTTAAGCGGGGGGGCCGGCGGGGAGCTGTTTTTT.

The V and J genes are TRBV5-1 and TRBJ2-1; D not resolved. V was cut by 2 bases and J by 6 bases, with 9 bases left in between. Germline V gene sequence: CDR1 SGHRS, CDR2 YFSETQ. The CDR3 length is 13 residues. CDR3 bases: TGCGCCAGCAGCTTATCCAGGATCAATGAGCAGTTCTTC. This codes for CASSLSRINEQFF.

CDR3 nucleotide sequence: TGTGCCAGCAGTTTTATGGGGGGGCCGGGGAATGAGCAGTTCTTC. It yields the protein CASSFMGGPGNEQFF. The chain links TRBV27 to TRBJ2-1; TRBD2 might be the D (7 bases). CDR1 and CDR2 from the germline V gene are MNHEY and SMNVEV (reference sequence). CDR3 length equals 15 residues. Deletions cut 3 bases from V and 7 bases from J, with 16 bases between.